This T cell receptor beta chain is drawn from a study of shared clonotypes between healthy human individuals. Germline-derived CDR1 and CDR2 are KGHSH and LQKENI. The CDR3 contains 14 residues. V dropped 5 bases and J dropped 2 bases, with 9 bases sitting between them. Splitting of CD4+ cells produced CD45RA+ naive and CD45RA-negative memory subsets. Generated by immunoSEQ multiplex PCR, the TCRdb table keeps only in-frame clones and is missing some. The sample records approximately 740,000 clones, about 74% being singletons. The sequence was obtained from a woman in her twenties or thirties in good health. This chain joins TRBV18 and TRBJ2-2; D remains unclear. The sequenced material came from memory CD4+ T cells sorted from blood. Subset noted: CD45RA-negative fraction. The CDR3 DNA reads as TGTGCCAGCTCATCCGATGTTAACACCGGGGAGCTGTTTTTT. Its translation: CASSSDVNTGELFF.